A selection of T cell receptor beta chains follows, all from one sample in a study of early T cells in non-severe SARS-CoV-2 infection. From the 5' RACE reads, TCRdb called clonotypes with MiXCR, one entry per CDR3 protein. Of 90,000 to 130,000 distinct CDR3 sequences in the sample, 9.5% to 13% were seen once. Sequenced material: whole blood. These receptors originate from an adult who was a healthcare worker with PCR-confirmed SARS-CoV-2 infection or an uninfected control (not recorded which). Each CDR3 is given with its conserved first and last residue. A D gene is named only where the DNA matches it firmly. Clone sizes are given selectively: once, few, many, or a class where the clone is expanded.

TRBV28	-	-	TRBJ2-7	TGTGCCAGCAGTTTTTTTCCCTACGAGCAGTACTTC	CASSFFPYEQYF
TRBV7-3	-	TRBD2	TRBJ2-1	TGTGCCAGCAGCCCTCGCGGGCGGGGGTCCTACAATGAGCAGTTCTTC	CASSPRGRGSYNEQFF
TRBV6-5	few	-	TRBJ1-1	TGTGCCAGCAGTCGGAAAGGATCGGTCACTGAAGCTTTCTTT	CASSRKGSVTEAFF
TRBV5-1	-	-	TRBJ2-6	TGCGCCAGCAGCTTGAAGGCATCTGGGGCCAACGTCCTGACTTTC	CASSLKASGANVLTF
TRBV5-4	-	-	TRBJ2-1	TGTGCCAGCAGCAGTGGGGCGGGGGCCTCCTACAATGAGCAGTTCTTC	CASSSGAGASYNEQFF
TRBV7-6	many	-	TRBJ2-2	TGTGCCAGCAGCTCCATCCCCTCGGGGGACCTCACCGGGGAGCTGTTTTTT	CASSSIPSGDLTGELFF
TRBV27	many	TRBD1	TRBJ2-1	TGTGCCAGCAGTTTATGGGACAGGGGGTACAATGAGCAGTTCTTC	CASSLWDRGYNEQFF
TRBV9	-	-	TRBJ1-3	TGTGCCAGCAGCGGAACCGGGTCTCCGGCCTCTGGAAACACCATATATTTT	CASSGTGSPASGNTIYF
TRBV7-9	-	-	TRBJ1-2	TGTGCCAGCAGCTTTGGCTGGGGGGCCGACTATGGCTACACCTTC	CASSFGWGADYGYTF
TRBV4-1	few	-	TRBJ1-2	TGCGCCAGCAGCCAACCGGGACAAGCGCGGGGCTATGGCTACACCTTC	CASSQPGQARGYGYTF
TRBV4-1	few	-	TRBJ2-5	TGCGCCAGCAGCCAAGAGGGGGTCTCGGAGACCCAGTACTTC	CASSQEGVSETQYF
TRBV30	-	-	TRBJ2-3	TGTGCCTGGAGTGTACTGGGTGAGGAGTCGGCCGCAGATACGCAGTATTTT	CAWSVLGEESAADTQYF
TRBV13	many	TRBD1	TRBJ2-5	TGTGCCAGCAGCTTAGAAGAGACAGGGAAAGAGACCCAGTACTTC	CASSLEETGKETQYF
TRBV5-4	-	TRBD2	TRBJ2-2	TGTGCCAGCAGCTTGACGGCTAGCGGGAGAATTCTCGACACCGGGGAGCTGTTTTTT	CASSLTASGRILDTGELFF
TRBV11-2	-	-	TRBJ1-4	TGTGCCAGCAGCCTCCACCAGGGCCGAGAAAAACTGTTTTTT	CASSLHQGREKLFF
TRBV4-1	-	-	TRBJ2-1	TGCGCCAGCAGCCGAGGAGTCGGGGAGCAGTTCTTC	CASSRGVGEQFF
TRBV30	-	-	TRBJ2-2	TGTGCCTGGAGCCACATCGCCGGGGAGCTGTTTTTT	CAWSHIAGELFF
TRBV12-3/TRBV12-4	few	TRBD1	TRBJ1-5	TGTGCCAGCAGTTTGAGACAGGGGGAAGGCAATCAGCCCCAGCATTTT	CASSLRQGEGNQPQHF
TRBV28	-	TRBD1	TRBJ2-7	TGTGCCAGCAGTTCTCCGGGACAGGGAACCTACGAGCAGTACTTC	CASSSPGQGTYEQYF
TRBV5-8	many	TRBD1	TRBJ1-1	TGTGCCAGCAGCTCCGACAGGGTGCTTATGAACACTGAAGCTTTCTTT	CASSSDRVLMNTEAFF
TRBV20-1	-	TRBD2	TRBJ2-1	TGCAGTGCTAGAGAACATTTCGGGACTAGCGGCTACAATGAGCAGTTCTTC	CSAREHFGTSGYNEQFF
TRBV19	-	TRBD2	TRBJ2-3	TGTGCCAGTTCCCCCTTAAGCGGGGGGGCCGATACGCAGTATTTT	CASSPLSGGADTQYF
TRBV11-2	few	-	TRBJ2-7	TGTGCCAGCAGCTCCTTGATGGAAGTGGCACCGCGGGGCTACGAGCAGTACTTC	CASSSLMEVAPRGYEQYF
TRBV12-3/TRBV12-4	few	TRBD2	TRBJ2-1	TGTGCCAGTCTGAGGGGCGGGAGGGTTGTGAATGAGCAGTTCTTC	CASLRGGRVVNEQFF